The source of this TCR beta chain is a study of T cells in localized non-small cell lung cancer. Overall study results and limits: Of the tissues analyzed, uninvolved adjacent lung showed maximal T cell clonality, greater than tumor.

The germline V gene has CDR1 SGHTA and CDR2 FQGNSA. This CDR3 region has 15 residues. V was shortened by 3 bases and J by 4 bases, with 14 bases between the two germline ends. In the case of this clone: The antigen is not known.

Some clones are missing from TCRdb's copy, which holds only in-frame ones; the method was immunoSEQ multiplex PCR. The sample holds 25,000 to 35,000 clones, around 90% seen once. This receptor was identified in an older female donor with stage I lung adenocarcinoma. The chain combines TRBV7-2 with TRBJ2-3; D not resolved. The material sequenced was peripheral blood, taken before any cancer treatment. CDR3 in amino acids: CASSFSPRAPDTQYF. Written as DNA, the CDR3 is TGTGCCAGCAGCTTCTCTCCCAGAGCCCCAGATACGCAGTATTTT.